This T cell receptor beta chain was sequenced for a study of monozygotic twins with inflammatory bowel disease. General study points: Among the T cells, different subtypes could not be distinguished.

One blood sample of roughly 2.5 ml was taken from each donor. Note on this clonotype: The antigen is unknown.

cDNA was made in eight separate reactions per sample. Via template switching, UMIs carrying a 6-nucleotide sample barcode were introduced. Reprocessing the 5' RACE reads, TCRdb reports a single entry for every CDR3 protein and omits DNA. Its listing shows 400,000 to 500,000 distinct CDR3 sequences. The TCR sequence derives from a human donor with ulcerative colitis or Crohn's disease, or a healthy co-twin of an affected twin (not recorded which). Material: blood.

The CDR3 sequence: CASSQDIGLPPAYF. The chain has TRBV3-1 and TRBJ2-7; TCRdb proposes TRBD2, but this gene call is untestable without DNA. The CDR3 is 14 residues long. Germline loops: CDR1 LGHDT, CDR2 YNNKEL (reference sequence).